A selection of T cell receptor beta chains follows, all from one sample in a study of T cells after yellow fever vaccination. Each CDR3 protein is one row after TCRdb ran MiXCR on the 5' RACE reads. The sample records 300,000 to 350,000 distinct CDR3 sequences, roughly 4.3% being singletons. The source material was PBMCs, sampled 5 days after the yellow fever booster vaccination. The receptors stem from a man aged 18 to 30 who received the YFV17D yellow fever vaccine. Each CDR3 is given with its conserved first and last residue. The D gene is left open where the match is weak. Part of the rows lack a size; the others show once, few, many or a class for expanded clones.

D gene,CDR3 length,J gene,clone size,V gene,CDR3 protein,CDR3 DNA
-,15,TRBJ2-5,many,TRBV14,CASSRIKGRVETQYF,TGTGCCAGCAGCCGGATAAAGGGCAGGGTTGAGACCCAGTACTTC
-,10,TRBJ2-1,many,TRBV29-1,CSVAYNEQFF,TGCAGCGTGGCCTACAATGAGCAGTTCTTC
-,14,TRBJ1-2,few,TRBV5-8,CASSPRGRGGGYTF,TGTGCCAGCAGCCCCAGGGGAAGGGGCGGTGGCTACACCTTC
-,14,TRBJ2-1,many,TRBV20-1,CSGPRRGAYNEQFF,TGCAGTGGTCCCCGGCGGGGCGCCTACAATGAGCAGTTCTTC
-,16,TRBJ2-3,few,TRBV5-1,CASSPSGGWAADTQYF,TGCGCCAGCAGCCCGAGTGGGGGTTGGGCCGCAGATACGCAGTATTTT
-,13,TRBJ2-5,-,TRBV18,CASSLLLKETQYF,TGTGCCAGCTCCCTGTTGTTAAAAGAGACCCAGTACTTC
-,14,TRBJ2-5,many,TRBV5-1,CASSSQGGEETQYF,TGCGCCAGCAGCTCCCAGGGGGGAGAAGAGACCCAGTACTTC
-,15,TRBJ1-2,-,TRBV5-1,CASSLPSSGSYGYTF,TGCGCCAGCAGCTTACCTTCCTCGGGGAGCTATGGCTACACCTTC
-,12,TRBJ2-5,many,TRBV12-3/TRBV12-4,CASSSTRETQYF,TGTGCCAGCAGTTCCACTCGTGAGACCCAGTACTTC
-,14,TRBJ2-3,many,TRBV27,CASSRGPGADTQYF,TGTGCCAGCAGTCGAGGGCCCGGCGCAGATACGCAGTATTTT
TRBD1,15,TRBJ1-4,-,TRBV11-2,CASSPGTEINEKLFF,TGTGCCAGCAGCCCAGGGACAGAGATTAATGAAAAACTGTTTTTT
TRBD1,14,TRBJ1-2,few,TRBV25-1,CASSDFPGGYGYTF,TGTGCCAGCAGTGATTTCCCAGGGGGCTATGGCTACACCTTC
-,13,TRBJ2-3,many,TRBV7-7,CASSQGLFDTQYF,TGTGCTAGCAGCCAAGGACTATTTGATACGCAGTATTTT
-,15,TRBJ2-5,few,TRBV18,CASSPPSARGETQYF,TGTGCCAGCTCACCACCATCGGCCAGGGGAGAGACCCAGTACTTC
-,13,TRBJ2-2,-,TRBV11-3,CASSFLARGELFF,TGTGCCAGCAGCTTTCTGGCTCGCGGGGAGCTGTTTTTT
-,15,TRBJ1-5,-,TRBV28,CASRAPGAGNQPQHF,TGTGCCAGCAGGGCCCCCGGGGCAGGCAATCAGCCCCAGCATTTT
-,16,TRBJ1-6,-,TRBV2,CASSDERSSYNSPLHF,TGTGCCAGCAGTGATGAGCGGAGCTCCTATAATTCACCCCTCCACTTT
-,14,TRBJ1-5,many,TRBV20-1,CSARARASNQPQHF,TGCAGTGCTAGAGCCAGGGCCAGCAATCAGCCCCAGCATTTT
-,14,TRBJ1-4,many,TRBV5-1,CASSLGGVDEKLFF,TGCGCCAGCAGCTTGGGAGGGGTCGATGAAAAACTGTTTTTT
TRBD2,15,TRBJ2-5,few,TRBV7-8,CASSFLTSTQETQYF,TGTGCCAGCAGCTTCCTGACTAGCACTCAAGAGACCCAGTACTTC
TRBD1,14,TRBJ1-1,-,TRBV5-4,CASTRPGGITEAFF,TGTGCCAGCACCCGACCAGGGGGCATCACTGAAGCTTTCTTT
TRBD2,13,TRBJ2-1,few,TRBV9,CASSVGLSGGQFF,TGTGCCAGCAGCGTAGGGTTGAGCGGGGGCCAGTTCTTC
-,14,TRBJ2-7,many,TRBV11-2,CASSLEGFSYEQYF,TGTGCCAGCAGCTTAGAGGGCTTCTCCTACGAGCAGTACTTC
-,16,TRBJ2-1,-,TRBV5-5,CASSGRGIRQYNEQFF,TGTGCCAGCAGCGGACGTGGTATTAGACAGTACAATGAGCAGTTCTTC
-,15,TRBJ1-2,many,TRBV4-3,CASSQETGTAYGYTF,TGCGCCAGCAGCCAAGAAACCGGGACTGCCTATGGCTACACCTTC
-,13,TRBJ2-5,many,TRBV7-9,CASSRQPQETQYF,TGTGCCAGCAGCCGACAGCCTCAAGAGACCCAGTACTTC
TRBD1,13,TRBJ1-2,many,TRBV20-1,CSASKDRNYGYTF,TGCAGTGCTTCCAAGGACAGGAACTATGGCTACACCTTC
TRBD2,15,TRBJ2-7,-,TRBV15,CATSRDRTSSYEQYF,TGTGCCACCAGCAGAGATAGGACTAGTAGCTACGAGCAGTACTTC
-,11,TRBJ2-7,few,TRBV6-2/TRBV6-3,CASTQFYEQYF,TGTGCCAGCACACAGTTCTACGAGCAGTACTTC
-,14,TRBJ2-7,few,TRBV2,CASSGGESTYEQYF,TGTGCCAGCAGTGGGGGGGAGTCGACCTACGAGCAGTACTTC
TRBD1,14,TRBJ1-1,-,TRBV20-1,CSARETGVDTEAFF,TGCAGTGCTAGAGAAACAGGGGTTGACACTGAAGCTTTCTTT
TRBD2,16,TRBJ2-3,many,TRBV6-5,CASTPYGGEYTDTQYF,TGTGCCAGCACCCCGTACGGGGGGGAGTACACAGATACGCAGTATTTT
-,18,TRBJ1-4,-,TRBV27,CASSSLPVGPPTNEKLFF,TGTGCCAGCAGTTCACTCCCAGTGGGGCCCCCAACTAATGAAAAACTGTTTTTT
-,14,TRBJ2-4,few,TRBV5-1,CASSLGAEQNIQYF,TGCGCCAGCAGCTTGGGGGCAGAACAAAACATTCAGTACTTC
-,15,TRBJ2-5,few,TRBV5-1,CASSLAVGARETQYF,TGCGCCAGCAGCTTGGCGGTCGGGGCACGAGAGACCCAGTACTTC
TRBD1,16,TRBJ1-1,-,TRBV20-1,CSLPRTGGAEAPEAFF,TGCAGCTTGCCGAGGACAGGGGGCGCCGAGGCCCCTGAAGCTTTCTTT
-,14,TRBJ1-1,few,TRBV2,CATHQIVRNTEAFF,TGTGCCACCCACCAGATAGTCCGGAACACTGAAGCTTTCTTT
-,15,TRBJ2-3,few,TRBV4-1,CASSQGPDNTDTQYF,TGCGCCAGCAGCCAAGGCCCAGACAACACAGATACGCAGTATTTT
TRBD1,13,TRBJ2-2,-,TRBV29-1,CSVNAGGTGELFF,TGCAGCGTTAATGCAGGGGGTACCGGGGAGCTGTTTTTT
-,15,TRBJ1-2,many,TRBV3-1,CASSQGRAKPYGYTF,TGTGCCAGCAGCCAAGGGAGAGCTAAGCCCTATGGCTACACCTTC
-,14,TRBJ2-3,many,TRBV5-1,CASSADSAGDTQYF,TGCGCCAGCAGCGCCGACAGCGCCGGAGATACGCAGTATTTT
-,14,TRBJ1-3,many,TRBV9,CASSPPGAGNTIYF,TGTGCCAGCAGCCCCCCAGGGGCTGGAAACACCATATATTTT
-,15,TRBJ1-5,-,TRBV20-1,CSARGDGGNNQPQHF,TGCAGTGCTAGGGGGGACGGGGGGAACAATCAGCCCCAGCATTTT
-,13,TRBJ2-7,-,TRBV2,CASSEVPRGSQYF,TGTGCCAGCAGTGAAGTCCCGAGGGGGAGCCAGTACTTC
-,15,TRBJ1-2,few,TRBV28,CASSLTAFLGYGYTF,TGTGCCAGCAGTTTAACAGCGTTCCTAGGATATGGCTACACCTTC
TRBD2,17,TRBJ2-5,many,TRBV4-1,CASSSSGGLSPGETQYF,TGCGCCAGCAGCTCCAGCGGGGGGCTTTCCCCCGGGGAGACCCAGTACTTC
TRBD1,18,TRBJ1-1,many,TRBV19,CASSSDTRDRGYGAEAFF,TGTGCCAGTAGCTCCGACACCCGGGACAGGGGCTACGGGGCTGAAGCTTTCTTT
-,14,TRBJ1-2,-,TRBV7-9,CASSFGNANYGYTF,TGTGCCAGCAGCTTCGGGAACGCTAACTATGGCTACACCTTC
-,8,TRBJ2-1,many,TRBV5-1,CADNEQFF,TGCGCCGACAATGAGCAGTTCTTC
TRBD2,16,TRBJ2-1,few,TRBV6-5,CASSWGGTSGYNEQFF,TGTGCCAGCAGCTGGGGCGGGACTAGCGGTTACAATGAGCAGTTCTTC